The 5 T cell receptor beta chains listed next were all sequenced from one sample in a study of lymphopenia after photon versus proton radiotherapy. Using immunoSEQ multiplex PCR, the repertoire was profiled, and TCRdb retains in-frame clones only, with some absent. This table holds 150,000 to 200,000 clones, roughly nine tenths found once. The material was peripheral blood, obtained from a patient treated with photon-based radiotherapy. The receptors originated from a man between 45 and 60 years old with gastric cancer.

The genes are TRBV30 and TRBJ1-2; a weak D match, TRBD1 (5 bases). The germline gives CDR1 GTSNPN, CDR2 SVGIG (reference sequence). V lost 3 bases, J lost 3 bases, and 8 bases lay in between. The CDR3 runs 12 residues. The CDR3 is CAWSGTDYGYTF. The CDR3 DNA follows: TGTGCCTGGAGCGGGACGGACTATGGCTACACCTTC. The full variable domain, its missing parts supplied by reference TRBV30 and TRBJ1-2, is SQTIHQWPATLVQPVGSPLSLECTVEGTSNPNLYWYRQAAGRGLQLLFYSVGIGQISSEVPQNLSASRPQDRQFILSSKKLLLSDSGFYLCAWSGTDYGYTFGSGTRLTVV.

This clone appeared a few times. This chain joins TRBV29-1 and TRBJ1-1; D call uncertain. Germline-derived CDR1 and CDR2 are SQVTM and ANQGSEA. Trimming removed 7 bases at V and 0 bases at J, with 12 bases between. This CDR3 is built from 13 residues. The CDR3 loop reads CSASGRLNTEAFF. The CDR3 DNA reads as TGCAGCGCCTCTGGGCGGTTGAACACTGAAGCTTTCTTT.

V gene TRBV7-9 combines with J gene TRBJ1-1; D not certain. Trimming took off 4 bases at V and 1 base at J, with 4 bases between the two ends. Germline assignment: CDR1 SEHNR and CDR2 FQNEAQ (reference sequence). This CDR3 has 12 residues. The CDR3 DNA sequence: TGTGCCAGCAGCTCAAGGAACACTGAAGCTTTCTTT. As protein: CASSSRNTEAFF.

The chain couples TRBV19 to TRBJ1-5; 9 nucleotides align to TRBD1. CDR3 length equals 14 residues. The germline V gene has CDR1 LNHDA and CDR2 SQIVND (reference sequence). V shed 6 bases and J 3 bases; nucleotides not matched to a gene: 3. The CDR3 DNA is TGTGCCAGTAGATGGACAGGGGACAATCAGCCCCAGCATTTT. Translation: CASRWTGDNQPQHF.

The V call is TRBV7-2, the J call TRBJ1-5; D is unresolved. Germline V gene sequence: CDR1 SGHTA, CDR2 FQGNSA. There are 15 residues in the CDR3. Trimming stripped 5 bases from V and 5 bases from J, with 16 bases between. The CDR3 sequence is CASSLGPSKDQPQHF. DNA for the CDR3: TGTGCCAGCAGCCTTGGGCCCAGTAAGGATCAGCCCCAGCATTTT.